This TCR beta chain was documented in a study of blood T cell repertoires in COVID-19. For the study at large: Sample material is recorded as cDNA or gDNA derived from T cells, B-cell-depleted T cells, or PBMCs.

The repertoire was sequenced with immunoSEQ multiplex PCR; TCRdb's copy has only in-frame clones and lacks some. The table shows roughly 180,000 clones, with approximately 86% occurring only once. Germline CDR1 is MDHEN and CDR2 is SYDVKM. V shed 7 bases, J shed 6 bases, and the junction held 12 bases outside the gene matches. The CDR3 sequence is 15 residues long. The chain joins TRBV28 to TRBJ1-5; 7 nucleotides line up with TRBD1. This clonotype was obtained from a man in his 70s with active or convalescent COVID-19. The specimen was peripheral blood. The CDR3 protein is CASIKDRNSLQPQHF. In DNA form, the CDR3 reads TGTGCCAGCATTAAGGACAGGAACAGTCTTCAGCCCCAGCATTTT.